The rows below give T cell receptor beta chains drawn from one sample of a study of T-cell memory formation after mild COVID-19. MiXCR, applied by TCRdb to the 5' RACE reads, yields one record per CDR3 protein. The top ten clones hold roughly 23% of a sample with more than 250,000 distinct CDR3 sequences, 15% to 20% of them seen once. Material for sequencing was PBMCs or a T cell subset sorted from them (not recorded which). These receptors originate from a man aged 18 to 29 who had mild COVID-19 (a few samples of this study predate the infection). Cell type and time point are not known. CDR3s include the opening cysteine and the closing phenylalanine or tryptophan. Fields, in order: V gene, CDR3 length, J gene, CDR3 protein.

TRBV7-2,14,TRBJ1-2,CASSLNGGDGGYTF
TRBV10-3,15,TRBJ2-1,CAIKGETGWNNEQFF
TRBV14,16,TRBJ2-1,CASSFLAGSSYNEQFF
TRBV7-2,13,TRBJ1-1,CASSTTANTEAFF
TRBV7-3,14,TRBJ2-5,CASSLMGGEETQYF
TRBV12-3/TRBV12-4,14,TRBJ2-4,CASSLWPSADIQYF
TRBV10-3,15,TRBJ2-1,CAISESSGAYNEQFF
TRBV19,13,TRBJ2-5,CASSMGYQETQYF
TRBV7-9,14,TRBJ2-5,CASSLGPGSKTQYF
TRBV6-1,15,TRBJ2-3,CASSGSGGAWDTQYF
TRBV24-1,17,TRBJ1-2,CATSPTTWTAERNGYTF
TRBV5-6,17,TRBJ2-1,CASSQAGTESSYNEQFF
TRBV14,16,TRBJ1-2,CASSQELGQGNYGYTF
TRBV10-2,16,TRBJ2-5,CASSEGNGGAQETQYF
TRBV6-1,16,TRBJ2-1,CASSEVERGGHNEQFF
TRBV5-1,15,TRBJ2-3,CASNPSGASTDTQYF
TRBV20-1,15,TRBJ2-3,CSAKAGAERADTQYF
TRBV11-1,14,TRBJ2-7,CASSYSTGFYEQYF
TRBV9,15,TRBJ1-4,CASSVSPGQGEKLFF
TRBV11-2,15,TRBJ2-5,CASSLFRGGMETQYF
TRBV29-1,12,TRBJ2-1,CSADSGGHEQFF
TRBV5-1,14,TRBJ2-3,CASSLETHTDTQYF
TRBV5-1,16,TRBJ2-3,CASSLAPRAGGNTQYF
TRBV6-2/TRBV6-3,13,TRBJ2-2,CASSYRDTGELFF
TRBV28,14,TRBJ2-2,CASSFIGYTGELFF
TRBV4-1,15,TRBJ2-2,CASRWPGQNTGELFF
TRBV7-8,14,TRBJ2-7,CASSLRQGGYEQYF